What follows is one T cell receptor (beta chain) and its context. What it binds is not known. The data were taken from a study of T cell responses to AZD1222 COVID-19 vaccine. Study background: Timing groups of about 4 and about 12 weeks for second doses were pooled.

Libraries were prepared by immunoSEQ multiplex PCR; TCRdb keeps only in-frame clonotypes and omits some of them. The sample lists 120,000 to 150,000 clones, about 92% occurring once. The CDR3 has 15 amino acids. Trimming removed 3 bases at V and 5 bases at J, with 18 bases between. In germline, CDR1 is SGDLS, CDR2 YYNGEE. Findings of the study overall: Only a handful of AZD1222 recipients, several in all, had baseline seropositivity. The sample set comprised mostly white British donors with more females, and clonal diversity was possibly underestimated.

The TCR comes from an adult in good health. The material was peripheral blood, obtained on day 0 of AZD1222 vaccination. The rearrangement links TRBV9 to TRBJ2-7; D is perhaps TRBD1 (5 bases). CDR3 amino acids: CASSAAPGRSHEQYF. In nucleotides, the CDR3 is TGTGCCAGCAGCGCTGCCCCAGGGCGCAGCCACGAGCAGTACTTC.